The TCR beta chain under discussion was sequenced for a study of blood T cell repertoires in COVID-19. The germline V gene encodes CDR1 SGHNT and CDR2 YENEEA. CDR3 length equals 16 residues. The ends were cut back, 4 bases at V and 9 bases at J, with 22 bases in the middle. Repertoires were generated with immunoSEQ multiplex PCR, while TCRdb's copy carries only in-frame clones and drops some. This table has 65,000 to 70,000 clones, 82% appearing once. The source material was peripheral blood. The TCR sequence derives from a man aged 80 or over with active COVID-19. The V call is TRBV11-3, the J call TRBJ2-1, with D perhaps TRBD2 (6 bases). The CDR3 loop is CASSSSPGLGYPEQFF. CDR3 DNA sequence: TGTGCCAGCAGCTCCTCCCCGGGACTGGGATACCCTGAGCAGTTCTTC.